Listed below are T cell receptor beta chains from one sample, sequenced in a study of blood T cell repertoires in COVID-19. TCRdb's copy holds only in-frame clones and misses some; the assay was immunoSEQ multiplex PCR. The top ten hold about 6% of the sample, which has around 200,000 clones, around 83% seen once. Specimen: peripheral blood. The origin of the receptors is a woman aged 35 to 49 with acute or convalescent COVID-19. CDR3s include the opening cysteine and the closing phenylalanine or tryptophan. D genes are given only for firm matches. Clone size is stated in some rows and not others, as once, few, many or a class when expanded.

CDR3 DNA: TGTGCCAGCAGTTCCAGGACAGGGCGAATCTCTGAAGCTTTCTTT
CDR3 protein: CASSSRTGRISEAFF
J gene: TRBJ1-1
D gene: TRBD1
clone size: .
V gene: TRBV6-5

CDR3 DNA: TGCAGTGCTTGGGAGGCAGATGGCTACACCTTC
CDR3 protein: CSAWEADGYTF
J gene: TRBJ1-2
D gene: .
clone size: .
V gene: TRBV20-1

CDR3 DNA: TGTGCCATCAGTGAATACCGGGACAGGGGTGCTTTCTTT
CDR3 protein: CAISEYRDRGAFF
J gene: TRBJ1-1
D gene: TRBD1
clone size: .
V gene: TRBV10-3

CDR3 DNA: TGTGCCAGCAGTTTAGGTGTAGCCTATGGCTACACCTTC
CDR3 protein: CASSLGVAYGYTF
J gene: TRBJ1-2
D gene: .
clone size: .
V gene: TRBV12-3/TRBV12-4

CDR3 DNA: TGCGCCAGCAGCCCCTGGACAGGGGAGGGGCCCGGGGAGCTGTTTTTT
CDR3 protein: CASSPWTGEGPGELFF
J gene: TRBJ2-2
D gene: TRBD1
clone size: .
V gene: TRBV5-1

CDR3 DNA: TGCGCCAGCAGCAGGGGACAGCTCTCTGGAAACACCATATATTTT
CDR3 protein: CASSRGQLSGNTIYF
J gene: TRBJ1-3
D gene: TRBD1
clone size: .
V gene: TRBV5-1

CDR3 DNA: TGTGCCAGTAGTCGAAACCAGCGACTGTACTTC
CDR3 protein: CASSRNQRLYF
J gene: TRBJ2-7
D gene: .
clone size: .
V gene: TRBV19

CDR3 DNA: TGTGCCAGCAGCTCCATCCGGGACTACGAGCAGTACTTC
CDR3 protein: CASSSIRDYEQYF
J gene: TRBJ2-7
D gene: .
clone size: .
V gene: TRBV7-9

CDR3 DNA: TGTGCCAGCAGCCCGGGAAAGGGCGCCGCAACTAATGAAAAACTGTTTTTT
CDR3 protein: CASSPGKGAATNEKLFF
J gene: TRBJ1-4
D gene: .
clone size: .
V gene: TRBV5-5

CDR3 DNA: TGCAGCGTCCGGACTAGCTGGACCTACGAGCAGTACTTC
CDR3 protein: CSVRTSWTYEQYF
J gene: TRBJ2-7
D gene: TRBD2
clone size: .
V gene: TRBV29-1

CDR3 DNA: TGTGCCAGCAGTAGCGGACCGCTCTATGGCTACACCTTC
CDR3 protein: CASSSGPLYGYTF
J gene: TRBJ1-2
D gene: .
clone size: .
V gene: TRBV12-3/TRBV12-4

CDR3 DNA: TGTGCCAGCAGCCAAGACGGACTCCTCAGGGAGCAGTTCTTC
CDR3 protein: CASSQDGLLREQFF
J gene: TRBJ2-1
D gene: .
clone size: .
V gene: TRBV3-1/TRBV3-2

CDR3 DNA: TGTGCCAGCAGTGAAGCGGGCCTAGCGGGAGGCCTCTACGAGCAGTACTTC
CDR3 protein: CASSEAGLAGGLYEQYF
J gene: TRBJ2-7
D gene: TRBD2
clone size: .
V gene: TRBV6-1

CDR3 DNA: TGTGCCAGCAGCTTACCACAGGGGGCCTCTTACGAGCAGTACTTC
CDR3 protein: CASSLPQGASYEQYF
J gene: TRBJ2-7
D gene: TRBD1
clone size: .
V gene: TRBV7-8

CDR3 DNA: TGTGCCAGCAGTTACGGGACAGACACTGAAGCTTTCTTT
CDR3 protein: CASSYGTDTEAFF
J gene: TRBJ1-1
D gene: TRBD1
clone size: .
V gene: TRBV6-5

CDR3 DNA: TGTGCCAGTAGTATGCGAGGTAGGGGCGCTGAAGCTTTCTTT
CDR3 protein: CASSMRGRGAEAFF
J gene: TRBJ1-1
D gene: .
clone size: .
V gene: TRBV19

CDR3 DNA: TGCGCCAGCAGCTTGGAGTCCAGATCACCCCTCCACTTT
CDR3 protein: CASSLESRSPLHF
J gene: TRBJ1-6
D gene: .
clone size: .
V gene: TRBV5-1

CDR3 DNA: TGTGCCAGCAGTTTATTAAGTAGCGGGGGTGCCTACGAGCAGTACTTC
CDR3 protein: CASSLLSSGGAYEQYF
J gene: TRBJ2-7
D gene: TRBD2
clone size: .
V gene: TRBV28

CDR3 DNA: TGTGCCAGCAGCTTACATCAGGGCCCTTCGAACGAGCAGTTCTTC
CDR3 protein: CASSLHQGPSNEQFF
J gene: TRBJ2-1
D gene: .
clone size: .
V gene: TRBV7-8

CDR3 DNA: TGTGCCAGCAGCCAATCCCGAATCCGGGACACCGAGCAGTACTTC
CDR3 protein: CASSQSRIRDTEQYF
J gene: TRBJ2-7
D gene: .
clone size: .
V gene: TRBV3-1/TRBV3-2

CDR3 DNA: TGTGCCAGCAGCTGGGACAGGCTAATGAACACTGAAGCTTTCTTT
CDR3 protein: CASSWDRLMNTEAFF
J gene: TRBJ1-1
D gene: TRBD1
clone size: .
V gene: TRBV5-6

CDR3 DNA: TGTGCCAGCAGCCGCGGGGGGAAAGGTGGCAATCAGCCCCAGCATTTT
CDR3 protein: CASSRGGKGGNQPQHF
J gene: TRBJ1-5
D gene: .
clone size: .
V gene: TRBV5-6

CDR3 DNA: TGTGCCAGCAGTGACTCTCTAGCGAAGCTATACGAGCAGTACTTC
CDR3 protein: CASSDSLAKLYEQYF
J gene: TRBJ2-7
D gene: .
clone size: .
V gene: TRBV2

CDR3 DNA: TGTGCCAGCCGAGCTGATACAGGGAATGGCTACACCTTC
CDR3 protein: CASRADTGNGYTF
J gene: TRBJ1-2
D gene: .
clone size: .
V gene: TRBV7-6

CDR3 DNA: TGTGCCAGCAGCCCTCTCGGGACAGGGGGAGACGAGCAGTACTTC
CDR3 protein: CASSPLGTGGDEQYF
J gene: TRBJ2-7
D gene: TRBD1
clone size: .
V gene: TRBV7-7

CDR3 DNA: TGTGCCAGCAGCGCCAGCGGGAACCCAGATACGCAGTATTTT
CDR3 protein: CASSASGNPDTQYF
J gene: TRBJ2-3
D gene: TRBD2
clone size: .
V gene: TRBV9

CDR3 DNA: TGTGCCACCAGTAAGCTGGGGACAGTCCAAGAGACCCAGTACTTC
CDR3 protein: CATSKLGTVQETQYF
J gene: TRBJ2-5
D gene: TRBD1
clone size: once
V gene: TRBV24-1

CDR3 DNA: TGTGCCAGCTTCAGGAACCTGAACACTGAAGCTTTCTTT
CDR3 protein: CASFRNLNTEAFF
J gene: TRBJ1-1
D gene: .
clone size: .
V gene: TRBV2

CDR3 DNA: TGTGCCAGCACCCAGACAGAGAGCACAGATACGCAGTATTTT
CDR3 protein: CASTQTESTDTQYF
J gene: TRBJ2-3
D gene: .
clone size: few
V gene: TRBV27

CDR3 DNA: TGCGCCAGCAGCCTGGACAGGGTGCCTAACTATGGCTACACCTTC
CDR3 protein: CASSLDRVPNYGYTF
J gene: TRBJ1-2
D gene: TRBD1
clone size: once
V gene: TRBV4-1

CDR3 DNA: TGTGCCAGCAGCTTTGGCGGCGAGCAGTACTTC
CDR3 protein: CASSFGGEQYF
J gene: TRBJ2-7
D gene: .
clone size: .
V gene: TRBV5-6

CDR3 DNA: TGTGCCAGCAGCTTGGGGGCACCTTACTATGGCTACACCTTC
CDR3 protein: CASSLGAPYYGYTF
J gene: TRBJ1-2
D gene: .
clone size: .
V gene: TRBV5-6

CDR3 DNA: TGTGCCACCAGTGATTTAGACAGGGATTATGGCTACACCTTC
CDR3 protein: CATSDLDRDYGYTF
J gene: TRBJ1-2
D gene: TRBD1
clone size: .
V gene: TRBV24-1

CDR3 DNA: TGCAGCGTGGAGGGCTCTGGAAACACCATATATTTT
CDR3 protein: CSVEGSGNTIYF
J gene: TRBJ1-3
D gene: .
clone size: .
V gene: TRBV29-1

CDR3 DNA: TGCGCCAGCAGCCAGGGTAGGGGGGGCCATAATTCACCCCTCCACTTT
CDR3 protein: CASSQGRGGHNSPLHF
J gene: TRBJ1-6
D gene: .
clone size: .
V gene: TRBV4-1

CDR3 DNA: TGTGCCAGCAGTCCCGCGGCGGGGTTGGAGACCCAGTACTTC
CDR3 protein: CASSPAAGLETQYF
J gene: TRBJ2-5
D gene: .
clone size: .
V gene: TRBV28

CDR3 DNA: TGTGCCAGCGCGACAGGACACACCGGGGAGCTGTTTTTT
CDR3 protein: CASATGHTGELFF
J gene: TRBJ2-2
D gene: .
clone size: .
V gene: TRBV28

CDR3 DNA: TGTGCCAGCAGTCCGGGAGGGGCAATAGACCGGCGTTCACCCCTCCACTTT
CDR3 protein: CASSPGGAIDRRSPLHF
J gene: TRBJ1-6
D gene: .
clone size: .
V gene: TRBV27

CDR3 DNA: TGTGCCAGCAGTAACTGGGACAGGGGGAACTATGGCTACACCTTC
CDR3 protein: CASSNWDRGNYGYTF
J gene: TRBJ1-2
D gene: TRBD1
clone size: .
V gene: TRBV27

CDR3 DNA: TGTGCCAGCTCGGCGGGGGAGGGGGCCAACGTCCTGACTTTC
CDR3 protein: CASSAGEGANVLTF
J gene: TRBJ2-6
D gene: TRBD2
clone size: .
V gene: TRBV19